Reported below is one T cell receptor (beta chain). Other nucleotide sequences in the sample specify the same CDR3. The data originate from a study of blood T cell repertoires in COVID-19. Across the whole study: PBMCs, B-cell-depleted T cells, or T cells provided the cDNA or gDNA that made up the material.

This CDR3 has 14 residues. The junction had 4 bases not matched to a gene; V was cut back by 5 bases and J by 2 bases. The germline V gene encodes CDR1 LNHDA and CDR2 SQIVND (reference sequence). The data were produced by immunoSEQ multiplex PCR, yet TCRdb's version contains in-frame clones alone and is incomplete. The sample holds about 400,000 clones, 80% to 90% seen once. Sequenced: peripheral blood. The chain has TRBV19 and TRBJ2-5, with TRBD1 identical over 8 bases. This TCR derives from a man aged 40-49 years with acute or convalescent COVID-19. The chain's CDR3 is CASSRRQGQETQYF. The CDR3 DNA sequence: TGTGCCAGTAGTCGAAGACAGGGGCAAGAGACCCAGTACTTC.